Listed here are 27 T cell receptor beta chains from one sample, sequenced in a study of T cell changes during pregnancy in multiple sclerosis. The table came from immunoSEQ multiplex PCR; TCRdb's copy has only in-frame clones and leaves some out. This sample yields approximately 65,000 clones, of which about 96% are seen a single time; approximately 2.3% belongs to the top ten. The sample was CD8+ T cells from peripheral blood mononuclear cells, taken after pregnancy. The receptor set was obtained from a female donor with multiple sclerosis, enrolled in a pregnancy study.

The V and J genes are TRBV2 and TRBJ1-2; D call uncertain. The V and J ends lost 3 bases and 2 bases respectively, with 7 bases between them. The CDR3 runs to 13 residues. Germline values: CDR1 SNHLY, CDR2 FYNNEI. CDR3 sequence reads: CASSEYQNYGYTF. CDR3 nucleotide sequence: TGTGCCAGCAGTGAGTACCAGAACTATGGCTACACCTTC. Full variable domain (outside the CDR3, taken from reference TRBV2 and TRBJ1-2): EPEVTQTPSHQVTQMGQEVILRCVPISNHLYFYWYRQILGQKVEFLVSFYNNEISEKSEIFDDQFSVERPDGSNFTLKIRSTKLEDSAMYFCASSEYQNYGYTFGSGTRLTVV.

This chain connects TRBV29-1 to TRBJ1-1; D is unresolved. The CDR3 consists of 11 residues. Germline-derived CDR1 and CDR2 are SQVTM and ANQGSEA. V was shortened by 4 bases and J by 2 bases, with 5 bases between the two germline ends. CDR3 residues: CSVVANTEAFF. CDR3 nucleotides: TGCAGCGTTGTGGCCAACACTGAAGCTTTCTTT.

This clone has only one observation. This chain joins TRBV4-2 and TRBJ2-1; 7 nucleotides match TRBD2. The CDR3 is 13 residues long. Germline values: CDR1 LGHNA, CDR2 YNFKEQ. With V trimmed by 1 base and J by 9 bases, 3 bases remained unmatched. CDR3: CASSQGAGREQFF. The CDR3 DNA is TGTGCCAGCAGCCAAGGAGCGGGACGTGAGCAGTTCTTC.

The CDR3 DNA reads as TGTGCCAGCTTAGGGACTACATACAATGAGCAGTTCTTC. Its translation is CASLGTTYNEQFF. The chain has TRBV27 and TRBJ2-1; TRBD2 aligns across 7 bases. Germline CDR1 and CDR2: MNHEY and SMNVEV (reference sequence). V lost 8 bases to trimming and J lost 4 bases; unmatched junction nucleotides: 5. The CDR3 covers 13 residues.

The chain combines TRBV25-1 with TRBJ2-3, with 10 bases that match TRBD2. J gave up 4 bases and V 4 bases, and 5 bases lay outside the gene matches. Germline CDR1 MGHDK, CDR2 SYGVNS. CDR3 length: 15 residues. The CDR3 sequence is CASSGSSGSSDTQYF. CDR3 coding DNA: TGTGCCAGCAGTGGTTCTAGCGGGAGTTCAGATACGCAGTATTTT. The variable domain in full, completed from reference TRBV25-1 and TRBJ2-3, reads EADIYQTPRYLVIGTGKKITLECSQTMGHDKMYWYQQDPGMELHLIHYSYGVNSTEKGDLSSESTVSRIRTEHFPLTLESARPSHTSQYLCASSGSSGSSDTQYFGPGTRLTVL.

The chain couples TRBV27 to TRBJ2-7; TRBD1 is a possible D gene (6 bases). Germline V gives CDR1 MNHEY, CDR2 SMNVEV (reference sequence). Trimming removed 5 bases from V and 6 bases from J, with 17 bases in between. The CDR3 is made up of 14 amino acids. CDR3 DNA sequence: TGTGCCAGCAGTAGGACAGCCCACCGCCCCGAGCAGTACTTC. Translating it yields CASSRTAHRPEQYF.

This clone was picked up one time. This sequence joins TRBV19 and TRBJ2-3, with D maybe TRBD2 (7 bases). The germline gives CDR1 LNHDA, CDR2 SQIVND (reference sequence). V dropped 6 bases and J dropped 6 bases, with 16 bases sitting between them. The CDR3 covers 14 residues. The CDR3 is CASSLGGGLDTQYF. The CDR3, as DNA: TGTGCCAGTAGCCTGGGAGGGGGGTTGGATACGCAGTATTTT.

The rearrangement links TRBV25-1 to TRBJ2-1; 11 nucleotides agree with TRBD2. Germline loops: CDR1 MGHDK, CDR2 SYGVNS. This CDR3 is built from 16 residues. V gave up 2 bases and J gave up 10 bases; unmatched junction bases: 10. CDR3 in DNA: TGTGCCAGCAGTGAAGAAAGGCTAGCGGGAGGTGCGGAGCAGTTCTTC. Protein: CASSEERLAGGAEQFF.

The chain carries TRBV21-1 and TRBJ1-1; the D call TRBD1 from the table was never checked on the DNA. TRBV21-1 is a pseudogene locus. The CDR3 covers 10 residues. For the CDR3, the DNA is TGTGCCAGCAGAACAGGGGAAGCTTTCTTT. It encodes CASRTGEAFF.

The chain couples TRBV29-1 to TRBJ2-7, with 11 bases matching TRBD2. The CDR3 runs 15 residues. Germline loops: CDR1 SQVTM, CDR2 ANQGSEA. V lost 6 bases to trimming and J lost 4 bases; unmatched junction nucleotides: 11. Here the CDR3 reads CSVLPTSGSTYEQYF. As DNA, the CDR3 is TGCAGCGTACTCCCTACTAGCGGGAGTACTTACGAGCAGTACTTC.

The V and J genes are TRBV25-1 and TRBJ2-1; TRBD1 might be the D (5 bases). The V end lost 5 bases, the J end lost 9 bases, and 14 bases lay between the germline ends. Looked up from germline, CDR1 is MGHDK and CDR2 is SYGVNS. The CDR3 loop spans 13 amino acids. CDR3 sequence reads: CASSKQLRGEQFF. The CDR3 DNA reads TGTGCCAGCAGTAAACAGCTTAGGGGTGAGCAGTTCTTC.

The V call is TRBV19, the J call TRBJ1-1; unclear D gene. Trimming left V 0 bases short and J 3 bases short, with 20 bases between. The CDR3 is made up of 18 amino acids. Germline CDR1 is LNHDA and CDR2 is SQIVND (reference sequence). Here the CDR3 DNA reads TGTGCCAGTAGTATAGATCTCGTTGAGGGCCACGGGGACACTGAAGCTTTCTTT. This sequence encodes CASSIDLVEGHGDTEAFF.

This clone was observed once. The chain combines TRBV5-4 with TRBJ1-1; tentative D call: TRBD1 (5 bases). Germline assignment: CDR1 SGHNT and CDR2 YYREEE (reference sequence). Trimming removed 4 bases at V and 7 bases at J, with 11 bases between. This CDR3 contains 12 residues. DNA for the CDR3: TGTGCCAGCAGCCTATCGGGGGGTGAAGCTTTCTTT. It is translated as CASSLSGGEAFF.

The chain carries TRBV9 and TRBJ2-7; D possibly corresponds to TRBD2 (6 bases). V was cut by 0 bases and J by 3 bases, with 13 bases left in between. There are 15 residues in the CDR3. CDR1 and CDR2 from the germline V gene are SGDLS and YYNGEE. Here the CDR3 DNA reads TGTGCCAGCAGCGTAGGGCCCAGCGGGCTCTACGAGCAGTACTTC. This translates into CASSVGPSGLYEQYF.

J is TRBJ2-7 and V is TRBV19, with TRBD2 as a possible D gene (5 bases). Trimming pared 3 bases from V and 3 bases from J, leaving 12 bases between. The germline V gene has CDR1 LNHDA and CDR2 SQIVND (reference sequence). The CDR3 consists of 14 residues. CDR3 protein: CASSIGSGNYEQYF. In DNA form, the CDR3 reads TGTGCCAGTAGTATTGGATCGGGAAACTACGAGCAGTACTTC.

This chain links TRBV2 with TRBJ2-7; the match to TRBD1 covers 11 bases. Germline V gives CDR1 SNHLY, CDR2 FYNNEI. CDR3 length equals 16 residues. Losses at the gene ends were 6 bases for V and 3 bases for J; bases not matched to a gene: 10. CDR3: CASSLLPGQGVYEQYF. Written as DNA, the CDR3 is TGTGCCAGCAGCCTCCTTCCGGGACAGGGGGTCTACGAGCAGTACTTC.

The chain employs TRBV2 and TRBJ1-6; 11 bases map to TRBD1. The germline V gene encodes CDR1 SNHLY and CDR2 FYNNEI. V dropped 10 bases and J dropped 9; count of bases not matched to a gene: 5. The CDR3 sequence is 13 residues long. In DNA form, the CDR3 reads TGTGCCACCGGACAGGGGGCCTCTTCACCCCTCCACTTT. Protein sequence: CATGQGASSPLHF.

The chain couples TRBV27 to TRBJ2-1, with 10 bases lining up with TRBD1. There are 15 residues in the CDR3. Per germline, CDR1 MNHEY and CDR2 SMNVEV (reference sequence). The V and J ends lost 4 bases and 7 bases, in that order; junction bases with no gene match: 7. The CDR3 region is CASSSGQGGLNEQFF. The CDR3 DNA reads TGTGCCAGCAGTTCTGGACAGGGGGGCTTAAATGAGCAGTTCTTC.

The rearrangement uses TRBV5-5 and TRBJ1-1, with no clear D. CDR3 length: 11 amino acids. Trimming left V 7 bases short and J 6 bases short, with 10 bases between. Germline V gene lookup returns CDR1 SGHKS and CDR2 YYEKEE (reference sequence). CDR3 in DNA: TGTGCCAGCCACGGAGCCCCTGAAGCTTTCTTT. Residues: CASHGAPEAFF. The full variable domain, with the rest looked up from reference TRBV5-5 and TRBJ1-1, is DAGVTQSPTHLIKTRGQQVTLRCSPISGHKSVSWYQQVLGQGPQFIFQYYEKEERGRGNFPDRFSARQFPNYSSELNVNALLLGDSALYLCASHGAPEAFFGQGTRLTVV.

The gene calls are TRBV28 and TRBJ1-5; 7 positions match TRBD1. Germline lookup yields CDR1 MDHEN and CDR2 SYDVKM. Losses at the gene ends were 6 bases for V and 0 bases for J; bases not matched to a gene: 5. The CDR3 covers 15 residues. Written as DNA, the CDR3 is TGTGCCAGCAGGCCGACAGGGTATAGCAATCAGCCCCAGCATTTT. It codes for CASRPTGYSNQPQHF.

As to this clone: One junction end disagrees with the germline gene, perhaps due to a read error. The chain carries TRBV4-1 and TRBJ2-1; the D is unclear. Germline V gives CDR1 MGHRA, CDR2 YSYEKL. This CDR3 is built from 12 residues. The DNA for the CDR3 is TGCGCCAGCAGCCCCCCCCATGCAGGATCGGTCTTC. Amino acid sequence: CASSPPHAGSVF.

The chain's CDR3 is CASSPSGSSYEQYF. For the CDR3, the DNA is TGTGCCAGCAGCCCCAGCGGGAGCTCCTACGAGCAGTACTTC. V and J are TRBV7-3 and TRBJ2-7; 8 bases agree with TRBD2. V trimming: 5 bases; J trimming: 0 bases; junction bases outside the gene matches: 3. This CDR3 region has 14 residues. In germline, CDR1 is SGHTA, CDR2 FQGTGA.

This clone was detected only once. At one end the junction does not follow the germline gene, possibly because of a read error. The chain has TRBV4-2 and TRBJ1-1; D call uncertain. The CDR3 runs to 16 residues. The germline CDR1 and CDR2 sequences are LGHNA and YNFKEQ. The CDR3 coding sequence is TGTGCCAGCAGCGAAGAAGGGAGACGGTCGGACACTGAAGCTTTCTTT. Its protein product is CASSEEGRRSDTEAFF.

The chain uses TRBV7-9 and TRBJ2-7; 8 positions agree with TRBD2. The V gene end was trimmed by 5 bases and the J gene end by 2 bases; junction bases not matched to a gene: 8. Germline V gene data show CDR1 as SEHNR and CDR2 as FQNEAQ (reference sequence). The CDR3 sequence is 15 residues long. This CDR3 reads CASSRSGSPPYEQYF. CDR3 sequence (DNA): TGTGCCAGCAGCCGAAGCGGGAGTCCCCCCTACGAGCAGTACTTC.

The rearrangement joins TRBV5-1 to TRBJ2-7; 7 nucleotides match TRBD1. This CDR3 is built from 13 residues. Trimming at V came to 5 bases and at J to 3 bases, leaving 5 bases not matched to a gene. CDR1 is SGHRS, CDR2 YFSETQ, per germline. The CDR3: CASRLTGHYEQYF. The CDR3 region has the DNA TGCGCCAGCAGGTTGACAGGGCACTACGAGCAGTACTTC.

The rearrangement uses TRBV9 and TRBJ2-3; D is undetermined. Trimming left V 1 base short and J 0 bases short, with 6 bases between. This CDR3 spans 14 amino acids. Germline loops: CDR1 SGDLS, CDR2 YYNGEE. DNA for the CDR3: TGTGCCAGCAGCGTAATCGGGAGCACAGATACGCAGTATTTT. This codes for CASSVIGSTDTQYF.

The chain couples TRBV28 to TRBJ1-2; a weak D match, TRBD1 (6 bases). The CDR3 spans 13 residues. Trimming took 2 bases from V and 8 from J, leaving 12 bases between them. The germline V gene encodes CDR1 MDHEN and CDR2 SYDVKM. DNA of the CDR3: TGTGCCAGCAGTTTAATCCAGGGGCAGGGCTACACCTTC. It is translated as CASSLIQGQGYTF.